Presented here are 13 T cell receptor beta chains from one specimen sequenced in a study of graft-versus-host responses after intestinal transplantation. Profiling relied on immunoSEQ multiplex PCR, and the TCRdb table lists in-frame clones only, not all of them. The sample lists about 20,000 clones, around 78% occurring once. Processing of graft tissue released intraepithelial and lamina propria lymphocytes. The sample in question was ileum tissue, obtained 12 days after intestinal transplant. The receptors here all came from a human patient who received an intestinal transplant, so some T cells may come from the graft donor.

Remarks on this clone: Relative to the germline gene, one junction end is altered; a read error may explain this. The chain uses TRBV6-1 and TRBJ2-5; a possible D gene is TRBD1 (6 bases). This CDR3 spans 15 amino acids. The V gene's germline CDR1 is MNHNS and CDR2 SASEGT. This CDR3 is CAISPQGYNQETQYF. The CDR3 nucleotides read TGTGCCATCAGTCCCCAGGGGTACAACCAAGAGACCCAGTACTTC.

The CDR3 coding sequence is TGTGCCAGCAGCTTAGTAGCAGGGGGGAACACTGAAGCTTTCTTT. Translated: CASSLVAGGNTEAFF. This sequence joins TRBV13 and TRBJ1-1, with 7 bases aligning to TRBD1. V trimming: 1 base; J trimming: 1 base; junction bases outside the gene matches: 3. The CDR3 contains 15 residues. Germline V lookup: CDR1 PRHDT, CDR2 FYEKMQ (reference sequence). Using reference TRBV13 and TRBJ1-1 for the parts outside the CDR3, the full variable domain is AAGVIQSPRHLIKEKRETATLKCYPIPRHDTVYWYQQGPGQDPQFLISFYEKMQSDKGSIPDRFSAQQFSDYHSELNMSSLELGDSALYFCASSLVAGGNTEAFFGQGTRLTVV.

This chain connects TRBV2 to TRBJ2-7; a weak D match, TRBD2 (6 bases). Germline V gene data show CDR1 as SNHLY and CDR2 as FYNNEI. This CDR3 comprises 13 residues. Trimming removed 9 bases from V and 6 bases from J, with 18 bases in between. The CDR3 DNA sequence: TGTGCCAGTGCGGGACGGTCTTTTGTCGAGCAGTACTTC. Its translation: CASAGRSFVEQYF.

A single count supports this clone. The gene calls are TRBV4-1 and TRBJ2-7; D uncertain. Trimming shortened V by 2 bases and J by 0 bases, and 5 bases separated the two germline ends. Germline CDR1 and CDR2: MGHRA and YSYEKL. The CDR3 covers 13 residues. CDR3 loop: CASSQRSSYEQYF. In nucleotides, the CDR3 is TGCGCCAGCAGCCAAAGGAGCTCCTACGAGCAGTACTTC.

This sequence joins TRBV5-4 and TRBJ2-7; 14 bases are a match to TRBD2. Per germline, CDR1 SGHNT and CDR2 YYREEE (reference sequence). The V and J ends lost 4 bases and 6 bases, in that order; junction bases with no gene match: 0. CDR3 length: 13 amino acids. CDR3 sequence (DNA): TGTGCCAGCAGCGGACTAGCGGGAGGCGAGCAGTACTTC. Translating gives CASSGLAGGEQYF.

The genes are TRBV29-1 and TRBJ2-7; 8 bases map to TRBD1. The V gene end was trimmed by 4 bases and the J gene end by 2 bases; junction bases not matched to a gene: 1. Germline V gene sequence: CDR1 SQVTM, CDR2 ANQGSEA. CDR3 size: 12 residues. The CDR3 loop reads CSVGTGTYEQYF. The CDR3 DNA sequence: TGCAGCGTTGGGACAGGGACCTACGAGCAGTACTTC.

V gene TRBV7-8 combines with J gene TRBJ1-5; TRBD1 might be the D (6 bases). Germline V CDR1 and CDR2: SGHVS, FQNEAQ. CDR3 length equals 13 residues. V shed 3 bases and J shed 5 bases, with 8 bases lying between them. The CDR3: CASSFSGDQPQHF. The CDR3 DNA reads as TGTGCCAGCAGCTTTTCAGGGGATCAGCCCCAGCATTTT. The variable domain in full, with the rest retrieved from reference TRBV7-8 and TRBJ1-5, is GAGVSQSPRYKVAKRGQDVALRCDPISGHVSLFWYQQALGQGPEFLTYFQNEAQLDKSGLPSDRFFAERPEGSVSTLKIQRTQQEDSAVYLCASSFSGDQPQHFGDGTRLSIL.

V usage is TRBV4-1 and J usage is TRBJ1-2, with 7 positions matching TRBD1. The J segment lost 2 bases and the V segment lost 4 bases, leaving 1 base of the junction unmatched. Germline assignment: CDR1 MGHRA and CDR2 YSYEKL. The CDR3 extends over 13 amino acids. CDR3 sequence reads: CASSPRGNYGYTF. In nucleotides, the CDR3 is TGCGCCAGCAGCCCCAGGGGGAACTATGGCTACACCTTC.

This chain uses TRBV7-9 with TRBJ2-5; 7 nucleotides agree with TRBD2. This CDR3 is built from 14 residues. With 5 bases clipped from V and 2 bases from J, the junction kept 5 bases outside the gene matches. Germline-derived CDR1 and CDR2 are SEHNR and FQNEAQ (reference sequence). CDR3 coding DNA: TGTGCCAGCAGCCGGGGAGCGGGGCAAGAGACCCAGTACTTC. Translation gives CASSRGAGQETQYF. The whole variable domain, filled in from reference TRBV7-9 and TRBJ2-5, reads DTGVSQNPRHKITKRGQNVTFRCDPISEHNRLYWYRQTLGQGPEFLTYFQNEAQLEKSRLLSDRFSAERPKGSFSTLEIQRTEQGDSAMYLCASSRGAGQETQYFGPGTRLLVL.

The CDR3 region has the DNA TGTGCCAGCAGTACACAGGGGGCCTCCTACGAGCAGTACTTC. It specifies CASSTQGASYEQYF. The V call is TRBV27, the J call TRBJ2-7, with 9 bases that match TRBD1. J gave up 0 bases and V 5 bases, and 2 bases lay outside the gene matches. This CDR3 is 14 amino acids long. Looked up from germline, CDR1 is MNHEY and CDR2 is SMNVEV (reference sequence).

The V gene is TRBV30, the J gene TRBJ2-5; 8 bases map to TRBD2. Germline V CDR1 and CDR2: GTSNPN, SVGIG (reference sequence). CDR3 size: 15 residues. V shed 4 bases, J shed 3 bases, and the junction held 10 bases outside the gene matches. The CDR3 here is CAWMGLRAGEETQYF. CDR3 nucleotide sequence: TGTGCCTGGATGGGATTGCGAGCGGGGGAAGAGACCCAGTACTTC.

The chain carries TRBV7-9 and TRBJ2-7; 13 nucleotides match TRBD2. This CDR3 region has 14 residues. Germline trimming cut 5 bases from V and 6 bases from J; bases unmatched to any gene: 4. Germline lookup yields CDR1 SEHNR and CDR2 FQNEAQ (reference sequence). The CDR3 reads CASSHGLAGAEQYF. CDR3 DNA sequence: TGTGCCAGCAGCCACGGACTAGCGGGAGCCGAGCAGTACTTC.

This clone was detected only once. The genes are TRBV18 and TRBJ2-7; a weak D match, TRBD1 (5 bases). This CDR3 is built from 16 residues. Germline lookup yields CDR1 KGHSH and CDR2 LQKENI. Trimming removed 5 bases from V and 2 bases from J, with 19 bases in between. CDR3: CASSSQGLARTYEQYF. As DNA, the CDR3 is TGTGCCAGCTCAAGCCAGGGTCTTGCCCGAACCTACGAGCAGTACTTC.